This T cell receptor (beta chain) was identified during a study of long-term antiretroviral therapy in people with HIV. Findings of the study overall: It was observed that HIV repertoires exhibited narrower CDR3 length ranges than controls. Viral resistance, ART adherence and therapy changes all lacked available data. Clonal populations expanded prior to ART predominated within the repertoire at all time points.

The CDR3 extends over 15 amino acids. Per the germline V gene, CDR1 is SGDLS and CDR2 is YYNGEE. J was trimmed by 5 bases and V by 0 bases; bases with no gene match: 2. A v3.0 immunoSEQ assay was performed at survey level. Assay used: immunoSEQ multiplex PCR; TCRdb lists only in-frame clones, some missing. The sample includes tens of thousands of clones, 70% to 90% seen only once; the top ten take under 5%. Every participant with HIV received treatment in the United States. Comment on this clone: Its antigen is not identified.

The material was unsorted PBMCs, obtained 1.2 years after starting antiretroviral therapy. This TCR derives from a woman aged 50 to 60 with HIV. This chain joins TRBV9 and TRBJ1-5, with 10 bases matching TRBD1. The CDR3 nucleotides read TGTGCCAGCAGCGTAGAAGGGACAGGGGATCAGCCCCAGCATTTT. Protein: CASSVEGTGDQPQHF.